This TCR beta chain was obtained from a study of monozygotic twins with inflammatory bowel disease. Template switching incorporated UMIs with a 6-nucleotide sample barcode. Using the 5' RACE reads, TCRdb records one entry per CDR3 protein without DNA. Listed are more than 350,000 distinct CDR3 sequences; 2% to 3% falls within the top ten. Findings of the study overall: IBD patients had lower TCRbeta diversity (inverse Simpson) than healthy co-twins. With others, IBD patients shared fewer clonotypes than healthy twins did, especially with disease activity.

Per donor there was one draw, yielding a blood sample of roughly 2.7 ml. In the case of this clonotype: Its antigen is not identified.

The receptor comes from a human donor with ulcerative colitis or Crohn's disease, or a healthy co-twin of an affected twin (not recorded which). The sample was blood.

The CDR3 loop is CASSQDYERPQPQHF. V and J are TRBV4-1 and TRBJ1-5. The CDR3 extends over 15 amino acids. Germline CDR1 and CDR2: MGHRA and YSYEKL.